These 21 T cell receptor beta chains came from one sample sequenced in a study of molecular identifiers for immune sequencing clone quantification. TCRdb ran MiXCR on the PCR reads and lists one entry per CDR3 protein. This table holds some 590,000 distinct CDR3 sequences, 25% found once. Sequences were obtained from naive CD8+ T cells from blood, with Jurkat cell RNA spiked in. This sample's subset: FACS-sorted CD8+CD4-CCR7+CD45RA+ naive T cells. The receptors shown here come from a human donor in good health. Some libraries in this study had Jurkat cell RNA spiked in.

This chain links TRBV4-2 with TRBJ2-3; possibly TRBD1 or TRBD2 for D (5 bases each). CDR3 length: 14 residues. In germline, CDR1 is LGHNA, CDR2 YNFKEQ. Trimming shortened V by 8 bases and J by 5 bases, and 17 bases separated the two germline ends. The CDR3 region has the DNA TGTGCCAGCGGGGGTCGGCTCCCGGGAGATACGCAGTATTTT. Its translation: CASGGRLPGDTQYF.

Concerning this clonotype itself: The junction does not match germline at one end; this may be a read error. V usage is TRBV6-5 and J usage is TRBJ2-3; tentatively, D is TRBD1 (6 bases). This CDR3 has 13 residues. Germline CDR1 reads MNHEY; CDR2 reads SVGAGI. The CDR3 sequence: CVSSTDRFHTQYF. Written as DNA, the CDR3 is TGTGTCAGCAGTACAGACAGGTTCCATACGCAGTATTTT.

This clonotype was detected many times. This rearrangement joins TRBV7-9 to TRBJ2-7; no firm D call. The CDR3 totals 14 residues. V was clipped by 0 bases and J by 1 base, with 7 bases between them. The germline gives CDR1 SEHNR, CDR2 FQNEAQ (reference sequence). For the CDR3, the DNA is TGTGCCAGCAGCTTAGCGGACCGATCCTACGAGCAGTACTTC. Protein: CASSLADRSYEQYF.

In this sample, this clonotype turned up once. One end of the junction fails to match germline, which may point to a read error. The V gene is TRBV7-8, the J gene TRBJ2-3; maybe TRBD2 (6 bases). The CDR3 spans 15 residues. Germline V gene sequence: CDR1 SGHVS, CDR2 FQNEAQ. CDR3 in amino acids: CASSGKIASADAQYF. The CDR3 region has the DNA TGTGCCAGCAGCGGGAAGATCGCTAGCGCAGATGCGCAGTATTTT.

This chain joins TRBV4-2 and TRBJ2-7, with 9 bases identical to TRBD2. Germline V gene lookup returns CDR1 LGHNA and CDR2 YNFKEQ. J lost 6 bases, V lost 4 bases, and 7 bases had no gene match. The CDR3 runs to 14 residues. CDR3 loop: CASSRVLGLAEQYF. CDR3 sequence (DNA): TGTGCCAGCAGCCGAGTGTTGGGACTAGCCGAGCAGTACTTC.

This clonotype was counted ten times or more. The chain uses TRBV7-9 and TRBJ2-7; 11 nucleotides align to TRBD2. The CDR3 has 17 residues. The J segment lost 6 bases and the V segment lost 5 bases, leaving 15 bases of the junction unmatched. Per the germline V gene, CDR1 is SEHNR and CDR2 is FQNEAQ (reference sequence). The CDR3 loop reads CASSPGLAEEDSLEQYF. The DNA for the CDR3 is TGTGCCAGCAGCCCGGGACTAGCGGAGGAAGACTCCCTCGAGCAGTACTTC. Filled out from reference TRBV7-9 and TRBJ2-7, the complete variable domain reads DTGVSQNPRHKITKRGQNVTFRCDPISEHNRLYWYRQTLGQGPEFLTYFQNEAQLEKSRLLSDRFSAERPKGSFSTLEIQRTEQGDSAMYLCASSPGLAEEDSLEQYFGPGTRLTVT.

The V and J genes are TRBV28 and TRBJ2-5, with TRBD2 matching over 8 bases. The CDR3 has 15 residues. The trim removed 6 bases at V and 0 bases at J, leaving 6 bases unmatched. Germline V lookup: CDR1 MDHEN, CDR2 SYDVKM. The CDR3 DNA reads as TGTGCCAGCAGGGCAAGCGGGGGCTACCAAGAGACCCAGTACTTC. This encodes CASRASGGYQETQYF.

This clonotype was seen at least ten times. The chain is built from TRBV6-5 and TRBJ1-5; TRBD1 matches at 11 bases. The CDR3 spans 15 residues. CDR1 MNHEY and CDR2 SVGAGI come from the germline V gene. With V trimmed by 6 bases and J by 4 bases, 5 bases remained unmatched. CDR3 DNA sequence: TGTGCCAGCAGAATCGGACAGGGGGCAAATCAGCCCCAGCATTTT. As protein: CASRIGQGANQPQHF.

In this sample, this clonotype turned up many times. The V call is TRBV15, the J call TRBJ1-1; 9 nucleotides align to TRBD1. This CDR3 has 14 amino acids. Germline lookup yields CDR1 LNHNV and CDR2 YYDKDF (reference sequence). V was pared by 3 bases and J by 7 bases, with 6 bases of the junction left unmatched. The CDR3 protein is CATSRERQGVEAFF. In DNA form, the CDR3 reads TGTGCCACCAGCAGGGAACGACAGGGGGTTGAAGCTTTCTTT.

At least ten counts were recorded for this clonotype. The CDR3 protein is CASSDRGATDTQYF. The CDR3 DNA sequence: TGTGCCAGCAGTGACAGAGGTGCCACAGATACGCAGTATTTT. This sequence joins TRBV21-1 and TRBJ2-3; TRBD1 was called by the table and not checked on the DNA. TRBV21-1 is a pseudogene. The CDR3 length is 14 residues.

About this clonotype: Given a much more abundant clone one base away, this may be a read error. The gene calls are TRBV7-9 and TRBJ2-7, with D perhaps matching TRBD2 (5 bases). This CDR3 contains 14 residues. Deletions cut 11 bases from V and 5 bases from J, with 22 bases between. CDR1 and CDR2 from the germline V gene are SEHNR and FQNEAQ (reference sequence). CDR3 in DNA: TGTGCCTCCCTGCGGGCTGGACGGGGTGACGAGCAGTACTTC. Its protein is CASLRAGRGDEQYF. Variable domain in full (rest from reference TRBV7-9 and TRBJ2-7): DTGVSQNPRHKITKRGQNVTFRCDPISEHNRLYWYRQTLGQGPEFLTYFQNEAQLEKSRLLSDRFSAERPKGSFSTLEIQRTEQGDSAMYLCASLRAGRGDEQYFGPGTRLTVT.

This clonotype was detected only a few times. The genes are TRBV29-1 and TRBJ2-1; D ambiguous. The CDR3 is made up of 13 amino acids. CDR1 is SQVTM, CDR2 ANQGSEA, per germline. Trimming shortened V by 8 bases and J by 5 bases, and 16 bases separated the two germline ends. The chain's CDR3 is CSPTKGSNNEQFF. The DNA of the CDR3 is TGCAGCCCAACAAAAGGCTCTAACAATGAGCAGTTCTTC.

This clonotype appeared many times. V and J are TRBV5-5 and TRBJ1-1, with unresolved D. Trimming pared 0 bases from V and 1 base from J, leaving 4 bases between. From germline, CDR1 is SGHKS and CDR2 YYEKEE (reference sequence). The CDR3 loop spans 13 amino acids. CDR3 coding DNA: TGTGCCAGCAGCTTGGCTAGGAACACTGAAGCTTTCTTT. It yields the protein CASSLARNTEAFF.

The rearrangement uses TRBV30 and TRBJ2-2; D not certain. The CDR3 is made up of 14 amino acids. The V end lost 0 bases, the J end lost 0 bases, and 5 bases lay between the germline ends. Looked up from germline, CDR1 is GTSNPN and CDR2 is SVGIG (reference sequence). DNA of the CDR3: TGTGCCTGGAGTGTATTCCCGAACACCGGGGAGCTGTTTTTT. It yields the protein CAWSVFPNTGELFF.

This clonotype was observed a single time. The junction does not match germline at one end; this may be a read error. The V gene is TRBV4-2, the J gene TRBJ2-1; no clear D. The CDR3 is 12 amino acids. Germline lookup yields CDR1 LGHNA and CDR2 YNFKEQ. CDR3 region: CAGSPGGYEQFF. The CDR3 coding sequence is TGTGCCGGCAGCCCTGGCGGCTATGAGCAGTTCTTC.

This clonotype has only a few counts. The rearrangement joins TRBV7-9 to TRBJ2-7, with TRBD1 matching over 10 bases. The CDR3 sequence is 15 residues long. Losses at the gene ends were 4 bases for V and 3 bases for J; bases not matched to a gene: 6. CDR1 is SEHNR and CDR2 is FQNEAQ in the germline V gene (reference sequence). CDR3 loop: CASSYPRDRGYEQYF. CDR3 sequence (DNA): TGTGCCAGCAGCTACCCCCGGGACAGGGGCTACGAGCAGTACTTC.

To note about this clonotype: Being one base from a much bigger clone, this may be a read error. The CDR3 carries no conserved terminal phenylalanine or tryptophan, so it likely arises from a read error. CDR3 residues: CASSQEGLNEKLFL. The CDR3 DNA is TGCGCCAGCAGCCAAGAAGGACTTAATGAAAAACTGTTTTTA. The chain links TRBV4-3 to TRBJ1-4; D not resolved. This CDR3 has 14 residues. The germline gives CDR1 LGHNA, CDR2 YSLEER. Trimming took 0 bases from V and 4 from J, leaving 6 bases between them.

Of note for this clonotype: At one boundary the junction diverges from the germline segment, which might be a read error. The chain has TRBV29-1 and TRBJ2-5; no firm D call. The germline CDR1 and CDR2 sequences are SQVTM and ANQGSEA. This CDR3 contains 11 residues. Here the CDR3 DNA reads TGCAGCGTTGACCAACAAGAGTCCCAGTACTTT. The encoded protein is CSVDQQESQYF. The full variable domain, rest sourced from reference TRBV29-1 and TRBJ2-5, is SAVISQKPSRDICQRGTSLTIQCQVDSQVTMMFWYRQQPGQSLTLIATANQGSEATYESGFVIDKFPISRPNLTFSTLTVSNMSPEDSSIYLCSVDQQESQYFGPGTRLLVL.

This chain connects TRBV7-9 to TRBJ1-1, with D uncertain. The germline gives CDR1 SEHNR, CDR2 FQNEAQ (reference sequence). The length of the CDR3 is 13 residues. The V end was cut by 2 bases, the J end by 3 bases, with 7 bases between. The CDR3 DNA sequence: TGTGCCAGCAGCTTAATTACGGACACTGAAGCTTTCTTT. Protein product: CASSLITDTEAFF. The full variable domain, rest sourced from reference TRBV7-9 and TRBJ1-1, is DTGVSQNPRHKITKRGQNVTFRCDPISEHNRLYWYRQTLGQGPEFLTYFQNEAQLEKSRLLSDRFSAERPKGSFSTLEIQRTEQGDSAMYLCASSLITDTEAFFGQGTRLTVV.

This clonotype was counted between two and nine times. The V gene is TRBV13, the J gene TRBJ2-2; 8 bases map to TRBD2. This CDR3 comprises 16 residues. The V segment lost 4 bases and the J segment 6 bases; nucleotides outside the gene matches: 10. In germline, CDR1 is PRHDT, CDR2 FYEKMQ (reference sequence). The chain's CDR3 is CASSSTGLGGSGELFF. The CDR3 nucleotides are TGTGCCAGCAGCTCGACGGGACTAGGAGGTTCCGGGGAGCTGTTTTTT.

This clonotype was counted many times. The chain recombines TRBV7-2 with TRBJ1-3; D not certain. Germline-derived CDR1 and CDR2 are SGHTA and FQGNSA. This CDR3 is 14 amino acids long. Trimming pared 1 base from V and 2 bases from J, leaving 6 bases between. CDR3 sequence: CASSLGVAGNTIYF. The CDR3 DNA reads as TGTGCCAGCAGCTTAGGGGTGGCTGGAAACACCATATATTTT. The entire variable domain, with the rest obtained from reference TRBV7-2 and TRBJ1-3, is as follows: GAGVSQSPSNKVTEKGKDVELRCDPISGHTALYWYRQSLGQGLEFLIYFQGNSAPDKSGLPSDRFSAERTGGSVSTLTIQRTQQEDSAVYLCASSLGVAGNTIYFGEGSWLTVV.